A single sample is the source of the 26 T cell receptor beta chains below, sequenced in a study of OX40 agonist ivuxolimab in advanced cancers. Produced via immunoSEQ multiplex PCR; TCRdb's table is partial and in-frame only. In the table there are around 26,000 clones, roughly 76% of which are singletons. Sequences were derived from CD4+ or CD8+ T cells sorted from blood, sampled in a trial of the OX40 agonist ivuxolimab. The receptors were sampled from an adult with an advanced solid tumor such as melanoma, head and neck, liver or kidney cancer.

This clone ranks as medium-sized (0.01 to 0.1%). This sequence joins TRBV6-1 and TRBJ2-7; TRBD1 matches 7 bases. V lost 4 bases and J lost 6; bases outside the gene matches: 3. Looked up from germline, CDR1 is MNHNS and CDR2 is SASEGT. CDR3 length equals 12 residues. In nucleotides, the CDR3 is TGTGCCAGCAGTGCCACAGGGGTCGAGCAGTACTTC. The encoded protein is CASSATGVEQYF.

This chain uses TRBV6-6 with TRBJ2-4; TRBD1 or TRBD2 may be the D gene (5 bases each). This CDR3 region has 16 residues. V was pared by 0 bases and J by 3 bases, with 12 bases between. Germline V gene lookup returns CDR1 MNHNY and CDR2 SVGAGI (reference sequence). Written as DNA, the CDR3 is TGTGCCAGCAGTTACTCGATACTGGGGGACAAAAACATTCAGTACTTC. It codes for CASSYSILGDKNIQYF.

This chain links TRBV7-3 with TRBJ1-6; perhaps TRBD1 as D (5 bases). The CDR3 is 14 amino acids. Germline CDR1 reads SGHTA; CDR2 reads FQGTGA. V was cut by 4 bases and J by 7 bases, with 11 bases left in between. CDR3 bases: TGTGCCAGCAGCTACACGGGGCCAAATTCACCCCTCCACTTT. Protein sequence: CASSYTGPNSPLHF.

This clone ranks as medium-sized. The chain combines TRBV2 with TRBJ2-7; the D is unclear. This CDR3 contains 12 residues. V gave up 3 bases and J gave up 1 base, with 4 bases separating them. Germline loops: CDR1 SNHLY, CDR2 FYNNEI. CDR3: CASSDYSYEQYF. The CDR3 bases are TGTGCCAGCAGTGACTATTCCTACGAGCAGTACTTC.

This chain connects TRBV6-4 to TRBJ2-5; 7 bases map to TRBD1. The CDR3 sequence is 21 residues long. Germline V lookup: CDR1 MRHNA, CDR2 SNTAGT. Trimming at V came to 2 bases and at J to 0 bases, leaving 21 bases not matched to a gene. The CDR3 nucleotides read TGTGCCAGCAGTGACCCCGACAGGGTATACCAATATAAGGGGTACCAAGAGACCCAGTACTTC. It specifies CASSDPDRVYQYKGYQETQYF.

The chain uses TRBV9 and TRBJ1-3; tentatively, D is TRBD1 (5 bases). The CDR3 totals 15 residues. The V end lost 4 bases, the J end lost 8 bases, and 19 bases lay between the germline ends. From germline, CDR1 is SGDLS and CDR2 YYNGEE. The CDR3 DNA reads as TGTGCCAGCAGCCCTGTCGGGACGGTCGGTGACACCATATATTTT. This codes for CASSPVGTVGDTIYF.

The rearrangement uses TRBV4-1 and TRBJ1-1; D is unresolved. This CDR3 region has 15 residues. CDR1 is MGHRA and CDR2 is YSYEKL in the germline V gene. Trimming removed 1 base from V and 4 bases from J, with 13 bases in between. The CDR3 protein is CASSQGRILGTEAFF. The CDR3 coding sequence is TGCGCCAGCAGCCAAGGTCGGATTCTAGGCACTGAAGCTTTCTTT.

The chain is built from TRBV18 and TRBJ2-7; no definite D call. The germline V and J ends were trimmed by 4 bases and 0 bases, with 7 bases remaining between them. There are 13 residues in the CDR3. Germline CDR1 is KGHSH and CDR2 is LQKENI. The DNA for the CDR3 is TGTGCCAGCTCACTTGAAAGCTCCTACGAGCAGTACTTC. The encoded protein is CASSLESSYEQYF.

This clone has only a few counts. No conserved phenylalanine or tryptophan is present at the end of the CDR3, so a read error is the likely explanation. The DNA is left out, because the CDR3 cannot be placed on it with certainty; the CDR3 is given as TCRdb lists it. The chain recombines TRBV15 with TRBJ1-1. Per germline, CDR1 LNHNV and CDR2 YYDKDF (reference sequence). A total of 8 residues make up the CDR3, ends included. The CDR3 loop reads CATKERCC.

The chain carries TRBV9 and TRBJ2-7, with 7 bases lining up with TRBD2. Germline CDR1 reads SGDLS; CDR2 reads YYNGEE. CDR3 length: 13 residues. V shed 4 bases and J 4 bases; nucleotides not matched to a gene: 5. The CDR3 bases are TGTGCCAGCAGCCCCTTCGGGGGGTACGAGCAGTACTTC. Translation gives CASSPFGGYEQYF.

The rearrangement joins TRBV27 to TRBJ2-2, with 8 bases identical to TRBD1. The V and J ends lost 6 bases and 4 bases, in that order; junction bases with no gene match: 4. Germline V gene sequence: CDR1 MNHEY, CDR2 SMNVEV (reference sequence). This CDR3 contains 14 residues. The CDR3 coding sequence is TGTGCCAGCAGGCTAACAGGGGGCACCGGGGAGCTGTTTTTT. This translates into CASRLTGGTGELFF.

CDR3 sequence (DNA): TGCGCCAGCAGCCAAGAGGTGGTAGCGGGGGTCTACAATGAGCAGTTCTTC. It translates to CASSQEVVAGVYNEQFF. The chain is built from TRBV4-1 and TRBJ2-1; 9 nucleotides agree with TRBD2. CDR3 length: 17 amino acids. The germline gives CDR1 MGHRA, CDR2 YSYEKL. V lost 0 bases, J lost 3 bases, and 6 bases stayed unmatched.

This clone qualifies as medium-sized. The chain joins TRBV5-8 to TRBJ2-6, with D unresolved. The CDR3 extends over 17 amino acids. With 0 bases removed from V and 0 bases from J, the gap between germline ends came to 10 bases. Germline V lookup: CDR1 SGHTS, CDR2 YDEGEE. In DNA form, the CDR3 reads TGTGCCAGCAGCTTGGTGACGGTATTCTCTGGGGCCAACGTCCTGACTTTC. Translated: CASSLVTVFSGANVLTF.

The V gene is TRBV7-8, the J gene TRBJ1-2; 12 positions match TRBD1. V lost 5 bases to trimming and J lost 4 bases; unmatched junction nucleotides: 2. CDR1 SGHVS and CDR2 FQNEAQ come from the germline V gene. This CDR3 comprises 14 residues. CDR3 in amino acids: CASSPGQGAYGYTF. Here the CDR3 DNA reads TGTGCCAGCAGCCCGGGACAGGGGGCCTATGGCTACACCTTC.

The chain has TRBV2 and TRBJ2-2, with D possibly being TRBD1 (5 bases). The germline V gene encodes CDR1 SNHLY and CDR2 FYNNEI. Between the trimmed V and J ends, which lost 2 bases and 2 bases, there was a span of 9 bases. The CDR3 loop spans 15 amino acids. CDR3 nucleotides: TGTGCCAGCAGTGAAAGGGGCAGCAACACCGGGGAGCTGTTTTTT. Its translation: CASSERGSNTGELFF.

This clone has just a few counts. The chain employs TRBV9 and TRBJ2-7, with TRBD2 matching 9 bases. CDR1 and CDR2 from the germline V gene are SGDLS and YYNGEE. The trim removed 0 bases at V and 3 bases at J, leaving 4 bases unmatched. This CDR3 has 15 residues. The CDR3 here is CASSVAAGGIYEQYF. Written as DNA, the CDR3 is TGTGCCAGCAGCGTAGCGGCGGGGGGGATCTACGAGCAGTACTTC.

The chain couples TRBV5-6 to TRBJ2-3; TRBD2 matches at 12 bases. After removal of 0 bases from V and 2 bases from J, the junction contained 4 bases not matched to a gene. This CDR3 is built from 17 residues. Germline assignment: CDR1 SGHDT and CDR2 YYEEEE. The CDR3 DNA reads TGTGCCAGCAGCTTGGGTCTAGCGGGGGGGTTCACAGATACGCAGTATTTT. It codes for CASSLGLAGGFTDTQYF.

V and J are TRBV27 and TRBJ1-5; 9 nucleotides match TRBD1. Losses at the gene ends were 3 bases for V and 6 bases for J; bases not matched to a gene: 6. The CDR3 totals 15 residues. Germline lookup yields CDR1 MNHEY and CDR2 SMNVEV (reference sequence). DNA of the CDR3: TGTGCCAGCAGTTTGGGACAGGGTGGTGGTCAGCCCCAGCATTTT. It codes for CASSLGQGGGQPQHF.

V and J are TRBV2 and TRBJ2-1; D unclear. The CDR3 has 12 amino acids. Looked up from germline, CDR1 is SNHLY and CDR2 is FYNNEI. Between the trimmed V and J ends, which lost 1 base and 9 bases, there was a span of 7 bases. The CDR3 is CASSEDHAEQFF. CDR3 bases: TGTGCCAGCAGTGAAGACCACGCTGAGCAGTTCTTC.

V and J are TRBV7-9 and TRBJ1-1, with D tentatively TRBD1 (5 bases). V lost 6 bases and J 1 base, leaving 12 bases between the germline ends. Germline assignment: CDR1 SEHNR and CDR2 FQNEAQ (reference sequence). This CDR3 comprises 14 residues. In DNA, the CDR3 is TGTGCCAGCAGGGAGCCGGGGCAGAACACTGAAGCTTTCTTT. Translation gives CASREPGQNTEAFF.

This clone was seen only once. The chain uses TRBV27 and TRBJ1-6; the D is unclear. V lost 3 bases to trimming and J lost 3 bases, with 6 bases between them. This CDR3 comprises 14 residues. CDR1 MNHEY and CDR2 SMNVEV come from the germline V gene (reference sequence). In DNA form, the CDR3 reads TGTGCCAGCAGTTTTCAGTTCTATAATTCACCCCTCCACTTT. Amino acids: CASSFQFYNSPLHF.

The chain couples TRBV2 to TRBJ2-2; D uncertain. Germline V lookup: CDR1 SNHLY, CDR2 FYNNEI. The CDR3 runs to 16 residues. The V end was cut by 1 base, the J end by 2 bases, with 11 bases between. For the CDR3, the DNA is TGTGCCAGCAGTGAAGTGTCGGCCGGAAACACCGGGGAGCTGTTTTTT. This encodes CASSEVSAGNTGELFF. The complete variable domain, with remaining parts taken from reference TRBV2 and TRBJ2-2, reads EPEVTQTPSHQVTQMGQEVILRCVPISNHLYFYWYRQILGQKVEFLVSFYNNEISEKSEIFDDQFSVERPDGSNFTLKIRSTKLEDSAMYFCASSEVSAGNTGELFFGEGSRLTVL.

The chain recombines TRBV2 with TRBJ1-2; D is possibly TRBD1 (5 bases). This CDR3 spans 15 amino acids. V dropped 4 bases and J dropped 3 bases, with 15 bases sitting between them. Germline V gives CDR1 SNHLY, CDR2 FYNNEI. CDR3 in DNA: TGTGCCAGCAGTGGGGGCCCAGGGCACTACTATGGCTACACCTTC. This encodes CASSGGPGHYYGYTF.

This clone was found once. CDR3 coding DNA: TGTGCCAGTAGTCTAGGGACAGGGAACACCGGGGAGCTGTTTTTT. It encodes CASSLGTGNTGELFF. The rearrangement uses TRBV19 and TRBJ2-2; 8 nucleotides line up with TRBD1. The CDR3 is made up of 15 amino acids. Per germline, CDR1 LNHDA and CDR2 SQIVND (reference sequence). V lost 5 bases to trimming and J lost 1 base; unmatched junction nucleotides: 3. Using reference TRBV19 and TRBJ2-2 for the parts outside the CDR3, the full variable domain is DGGITQSPKYLFRKEGQNVTLSCEQNLNHDAMYWYRQDPGQGLRLIYYSQIVNDFQKGDIAEGYSVSREKKESFPLTVTSAQKNPTAFYLCASSLGTGNTGELFFGEGSRLTVL.

The chain combines TRBV19 with TRBJ2-7; 7 positions agree with TRBD1. This CDR3 comprises 13 residues. V shed 5 bases and J 4 bases; nucleotides not matched to a gene: 5. Germline lookup yields CDR1 LNHDA and CDR2 SQIVND (reference sequence). CDR3 sequence (DNA): TGTGCCAGTAGTCCCGGGACAGCTTACGAGCAGTACTTC. Its translation: CASSPGTAYEQYF.

V gene TRBV5-1 combines with J gene TRBJ1-6; D is undetermined. Trimming removed 0 bases at V and 7 bases at J, with 17 bases between. The CDR3 is made up of 17 amino acids. Per germline, CDR1 SGHRS and CDR2 YFSETQ. CDR3 bases: TGCGCCAGCAGCTTGGGGACCCCTATATTCGGCAATTCACCCCTCCACTTT. Its translation is CASSLGTPIFGNSPLHF.